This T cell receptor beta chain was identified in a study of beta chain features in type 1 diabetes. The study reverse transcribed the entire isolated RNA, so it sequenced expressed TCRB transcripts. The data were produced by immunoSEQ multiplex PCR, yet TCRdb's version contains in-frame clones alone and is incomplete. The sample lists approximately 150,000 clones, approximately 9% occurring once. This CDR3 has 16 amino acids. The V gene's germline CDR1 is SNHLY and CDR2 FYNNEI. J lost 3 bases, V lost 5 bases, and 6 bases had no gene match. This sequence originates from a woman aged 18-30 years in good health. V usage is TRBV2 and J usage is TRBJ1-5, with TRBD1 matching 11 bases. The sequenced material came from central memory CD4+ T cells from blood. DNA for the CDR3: TGTGCCAGCAGTCTCCGGACAGGGGGCTCCAATCAGCCCCAGCATTTT. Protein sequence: CASSLRTGGSNQPQHF.